These T cell receptor beta chains were read from a single sample in a study of CD4+ T cells in melanoma. Some clones are missing from TCRdb's copy, which holds only in-frame ones; the method was immunoSEQ multiplex PCR. Of 110,000 to 150,000 clones in the sample, around 90% are singletons; the top ten hold approximately 1.4%. The source is a human donor with melanoma. The conserved cysteine and the conserved F or W are not part of the CDR3 here. Each record gives: V gene, J gene, CDR3 protein.

>TRBV29-1|TRBJ2-1
SVVRRSAGGLNEQF
>TRBV10-2|TRBJ2-7
ASSEPSGATYEQY
>TRBV18|TRBJ2-5
ASSRLTQETQY
>TRBV5-1|TRBJ1-1
ASSLGRTVNTEAF
>TRBV27|TRBJ2-7
ASGYTNSYEQY
>TRBV29-1|TRBJ1-1
SGREGGTEAF
>TRBV11-2|TRBJ1-2
ASSPDRNYGYT
>TRBV7-2|TRBJ1-2
ASSPIGFRTGLT
>TRBV5-1|TRBJ2-5
ASRGFGTPQETQY
>TRBV11-2|TRBJ2-7
ASRIWGTLSYEQY
>TRBV6-5|TRBJ2-2
ASSYRRINTGELF
>TRBV7-9|TRBJ2-1
ASSLDAVVGDEQF
>TRBV19|TRBJ1-3
ASSMAKGNTIY
>TRBV5-5|TRBJ1-6
ASSLPTHSPLH
>TRBV18|TRBJ2-2
ASSPGTGDTGELF
>TRBV25-1|TRBJ1-2
ASSDGNRYGYT
>TRBV14|TRBJ1-1
ASSQDLRNTEAF
>TRBV9|TRBJ2-1
ASSVLSGGSPNEQF
>TRBV7-6|TRBJ1-4
ASSLARGNEKLF
>TRBV6-5|TRBJ2-2
ASSRSVSGELF
>TRBV27|TRBJ1-4
ASSSRQLTNEKLF
>TRBV19|TRBJ1-1
ASQTSGNTEAF
>TRBV7-3|TRBJ2-3
ASSLGTNPLSTDTQY